This T cell receptor (beta chain) was captured by sequencing in a study of early T cells in non-severe SARS-CoV-2 infection. Across the study: The input, bulk RNA from unsorted whole blood, was sequenced, and chains were unpaired. Study-level findings and limits: Reliance on VDJdb matching favored anti-spike CD8 responses; private and CD4 specificities were missed.

As part of library construction, unique molecular identifiers were attached to individual cDNA molecules. TCRdb reprocessed the 5' RACE reads with MiXCR, giving one entry per CDR3 protein. The sample shows approximately 60,000 distinct CDR3 sequences, around 12% of them seen only once. As regards this clonotype: What it binds is unknown.

This CDR3 contains 16 residues. CDR1 and CDR2 (germline): SGHKS, YYEKEE (reference sequence). Trimming cost V 4 bases and J 1 base; bases outside gene matches: 10. The TCR originated in an adult who was a healthcare worker with PCR-confirmed SARS-CoV-2 infection or an uninfected control (not recorded which). The chain employs TRBV5-5 and TRBJ2-5; 7 bases align to TRBD1. The sequenced sample consisted of whole blood. The DNA of the CDR3 is TGTGCCAGCAGCGCAGGGGGAGCCAGGGGCCAAGAGACCCAGTACTTC. Protein sequence: CASSAGGARGQETQYF.